These T cell receptor beta chains were read from a single sample in a study of blood T cells in healthy people across ages. One entry per CDR3 protein, called by TCRdb with MiXCR from the 5' RACE reads. The sample has 650,000 to 800,000 distinct CDR3 sequences, roughly 44% seen once. Sequencing was performed on blood. The receptor set was obtained from a man in his 60s in good health. The CDR3 runs from the conserved cysteine through the conserved F or W. A D gene is named only where the DNA matches it firmly. Rows may omit the clone size; those that give it use once, few, many or a size class.

TRBD1	TRBV7-2	few	TRBJ1-5	TGTGCCAGCAGCTTAGGGACAGGGGACGGCAATCAGCCCCAGCATTTT	CASSLGTGDGNQPQHF
.	TRBV7-3	.	TRBJ2-6	TGTGCCAGCAGCTTCGGGACTTTC	CASSFGTF
.	TRBV4-3	.	TRBJ2-1	TGCGCCAGCAGGTCCGGGGCAACCACTAACAATGAGCAGTTCTTC	CASRSGATTNNEQFF
.	TRBV20-1	.	TRBJ2-1	TGCAGTGCTAGAGACACCGACGATGAGCAGTTCTTC	CSARDTDDEQFF
TRBD2	TRBV30	.	TRBJ2-7	TGTGCCTGGAATGCGGTAGCGGGGCACGAGCAGTACTTC	CAWNAVAGHEQYF
.	TRBV4-3	.	TRBJ1-4	TGCGCCAGCAGCCGATTAACGTCCCCTCAAAATGGAAAACTGTTTTTT	CASSRLTSPQNGKLFF
.	TRBV12-3/TRBV12-4	.	TRBJ2-7	TGTGCCGGCAGCCAGGGGTCCTACGAGCAGTACTTC	CAGSQGSYEQYF
TRBD1	TRBV28	few	TRBJ1-4	TGTGCCAGCAGTTTTGACAGGGGGCAGACCCCCCTACAAAAACTGTTTTTT	CASSFDRGQTPLQKLFF
TRBD2	TRBV28	.	TRBJ2-5	TGTGCCAGCAGTTTTGGTAGTAGCGGGAGGGGATACGGAGAGACCCAGTACTTC	CASSFGSSGRGYGETQYF
.	TRBV20-1	.	TRBJ2-6	TGCAGTGCTAGAGAGGGAAGCTCTGGGGCCAACGTCCTGACTTTC	CSAREGSSGANVLTF
TRBD2	TRBV25-1	.	TRBJ2-7	TGTGCCAGCAGGGCTAGCGGGGGCTCTGGTGGTAATGAGCAGTACTTC	CASRASGGSGGNEQYF
.	TRBV5-1	.	TRBJ2-1	TGCGCCAGCAGCTTGTTTAGGGGCACCGGTCATGAGCAGTTCTTC	CASSLFRGTGHEQFF
TRBD2	TRBV19	once	TRBJ2-1	TGTGCCAGTAGTGCCGCGGGGGGGCGGTTTAAGTTCTTC	CASSAAGGRFKFF
.	TRBV5-1	many	TRBJ2-7	TGTGCCAGCAGGGGAGAAAGCTCCTACGAGCAGTACTTC	CASRGESSYEQYF
.	TRBV9	few	TRBJ2-2	TGTGCCAGCAGCCCCCGGTCCGAGGCCACCGGGGAGCTGTTTTTT	CASSPRSEATGELFF